This T cell receptor (beta chain) was documented in a study of blood T cell repertoires in COVID-19. Study at large: The United States, Italy and Spain provided the acute and convalescent COVID-19 samples. Sources were T cells, B-cell-depleted T cells, or PBMCs; the material itself was cDNA or gDNA.

CDR3 length: 16 amino acids. The germline gives CDR1 SGHNT, CDR2 YYREEE (reference sequence). Trimming at V came to 4 bases and at J to 4 bases, leaving 12 bases not matched to a gene. In the authors' methods: For nucleated cells, counts were estimated from reference gene primer amplification. This table comes from immunoSEQ multiplex PCR, and its TCRdb copy is limited to in-frame clones, with some not included. V and J calls and clone size come straight from that table; D and trimming were deduced from the DNA. The sample records about 95,000 clones, about nine tenths being singletons. The Seattle patients joined while their infection was active and were tracked longitudinally afterward.

The V gene is TRBV5-4, the J gene TRBJ2-3; TRBD2 aligns across 7 bases. This TCR was recovered from a man between 60 and 75 years old with COVID-19, enrolled during active disease. Material for sequencing was peripheral blood. CDR3 loop: CASSRSAGEAADTQYF. The CDR3 DNA reads as TGTGCCAGCAGCCGTAGCGCGGGAGAGGCTGCAGATACGCAGTATTTT.